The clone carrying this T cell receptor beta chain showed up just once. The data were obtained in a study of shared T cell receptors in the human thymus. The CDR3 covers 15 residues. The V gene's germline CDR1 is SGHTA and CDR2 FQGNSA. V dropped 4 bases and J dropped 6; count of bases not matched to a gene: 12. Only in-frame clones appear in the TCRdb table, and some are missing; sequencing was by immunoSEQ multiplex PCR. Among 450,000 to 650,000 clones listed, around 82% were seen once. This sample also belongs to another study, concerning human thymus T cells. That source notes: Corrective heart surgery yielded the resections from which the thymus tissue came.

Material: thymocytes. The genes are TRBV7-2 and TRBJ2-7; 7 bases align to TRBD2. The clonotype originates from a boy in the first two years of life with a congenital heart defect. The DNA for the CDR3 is TGTGCCAGCAGCTCGCACGGGGCGGGAGACTGCGAGCAGTACTTC. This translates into CASSSHGAGDCEQYF.